This is a list of T cell receptor beta chains from one sample in a study of blood T cell repertoires in COVID-19. Libraries were prepared by immunoSEQ multiplex PCR; TCRdb keeps only in-frame clonotypes and omits some of them. The sample lists around 220,000 clones; roughly 82% were seen once. The material sequenced was peripheral blood. Receptors were obtained from a woman aged 80 or over with active or convalescent COVID-19. Both conserved end residues are part of each CDR3. D genes are given only for firm matches. Where a row states a size, it is once, few, many or the class of an expanded clone; other rows omit it.

NA,TRBJ1-6,TRBD1,TRBV6-6,TGTGCCAGCAGTTACTCACCGGGACAGGGAGATTCACCCCTCCACTTT,CASSYSPGQGDSPLHF
NA,TRBJ1-6,TRBD1,TRBV6-1,TGTGCCAGCAGTGAAGCTTACGGACAGGGTGACCCTTTTGGATATAATTCACCCCTCCACTTT,CASSEAYGQGDPFGYNSPLHF
NA,TRBJ2-1,NA,TRBV19,TGTGCCAGTAGTGCCCGACAGAGCTCCTACAATGAGCAGTTCTTC,CASSARQSSYNEQFF
NA,TRBJ2-7,NA,TRBV25-1,TGTGCCAGCAGTGATGCGGGTTCCTACGAGCAGTACTTC,CASSDAGSYEQYF
NA,TRBJ1-1,NA,TRBV2,TGTGCCAGCCAACAAGGAGAGAACACTGAAGCTTTCTTT,CASQQGENTEAFF
NA,TRBJ1-2,NA,TRBV27,TGTGCCAGCAGTTTAATCGGGTCACTTGGCTACACCTTC,CASSLIGSLGYTF
NA,TRBJ2-2,TRBD1,TRBV18,TGTGCCAGCTCACCGGGACAGGGGTCCACCGGGGAGCTGTTTTTT,CASSPGQGSTGELFF
NA,TRBJ1-4,TRBD1,TRBV10-1,TGCGCCAGCAGTGAGTCGACTCAAGGACAGGGGGCGACTAATGAAAAACTGTTTTTT,CASSESTQGQGATNEKLFF
NA,TRBJ2-5,NA,TRBV5-1,TGCGCCAGCAGCTTGGCCGCCGGGGGGCTCACTAAAGAGACCCAGTACTTC,CASSLAAGGLTKETQYF
NA,TRBJ2-5,NA,TRBV7-9,TGTGCCAGCAGCAACTACTGGAGCGTCGAGACCCAGTACTTC,CASSNYWSVETQYF
NA,TRBJ1-5,NA,TRBV28,TGTGCCAGTCGCAGGGATAGCAATCAGCCCCAGCATTTT,CASRRDSNQPQHF
NA,TRBJ2-1,TRBD1,TRBV6-5,TGTGCCAGCAGAGACAGGGGGGGATTCGATGAGCAGTTCTTC,CASRDRGGFDEQFF
few,TRBJ1-1,NA,TRBV5-4,TGTGCCAGCAGCTTGAAAGGGGGCACTGAAGCTTTCTTT,CASSLKGGTEAFF
NA,TRBJ1-5,NA,TRBV2,TGTGCCAGCAATCGGCAGGGAATCAATCAGCCCCAGCATTTT,CASNRQGINQPQHF
NA,TRBJ1-1,NA,TRBV7-9,TGTGCCAGCTCTGGCGGAAGGACTGAAGCTTTCTTT,CASSGGRTEAFF
NA,TRBJ2-5,TRBD2,TRBV5-1,TGCGCCAGCAGCTTGGGGACTAGCGGAGAGACCCAGTACTTC,CASSLGTSGETQYF
NA,TRBJ2-3,TRBD2,TRBV20-1,TGCAGTGCTAGTCGAACTAGCGGGAGACCGGCAGATACGCAGTATTTT,CSASRTSGRPADTQYF
once,TRBJ2-7,NA,TRBV7-2,TGTGCCAGCAGCTTAACCATAGGAGTGGGCGAGCAGTACTTC,CASSLTIGVGEQYF
NA,TRBJ1-5,NA,TRBV7-8,TGTGCCAGCAGCTTAGCGCGCAGGTCAAATCAGCCCCAGCATTTT,CASSLARRSNQPQHF
few,TRBJ1-2,NA,TRBV7-2,TGTGCCAGCAGCTTACCGGAGGGGCTTGGCTACACCTTC,CASSLPEGLGYTF
NA,TRBJ2-7,TRBD1,TRBV19,TGTGCCAGTAGGAGATACTCGGACAGGGGGCGTTACGAGCAGTACTTC,CASRRYSDRGRYEQYF
NA,TRBJ2-5,TRBD1,TRBV7-2,TGTGCCAGCAGCGATTTACCGGGACAGGGTTCGGAGACCCAGTACTTC,CASSDLPGQGSETQYF
few,TRBJ1-2,NA,TRBV12-3/TRBV12-4,TGTGCCAGCAGTGACACAGGGATTTACGGCTACACCTTC,CASSDTGIYGYTF
once,TRBJ1-5,NA,TRBV30,TGTGCCTGGTCTCCTAGGGGGTTAGTAGGCAACCAGCCCCAGCATTTT,CAWSPRGLVGNQPQHF
NA,TRBJ2-7,NA,TRBV5-1,TGCGCCAGCAGCTTGGCGACGGGAAAATCCTACGAGCAGTACTTC,CASSLATGKSYEQYF
once,TRBJ1-1,NA,TRBV18,TGTGCCAGCTCACCTGTAGGCGGCACTGAAGCTTTCTTT,CASSPVGGTEAFF
NA,TRBJ1-2,TRBD1,TRBV7-9,TGTGCCAGCAGCAGGGACAGGGATGGCTACACCTTC,CASSRDRDGYTF
NA,TRBJ2-1,TRBD2,TRBV5-1,TGCGCCACCACTCAGGGGACTAGCGGAAATGAGCAGTTCTTC,CATTQGTSGNEQFF
NA,TRBJ2-5,TRBD1,TRBV6-1,TGTGCCAGCAGTGAAGGAGGGACAGGGTTTTACTGGGGGGAGACCCAGTACTTC,CASSEGGTGFYWGETQYF
NA,TRBJ1-2,TRBD1,TRBV7-9,TGTGCCAGCAGCTTAGATAGGGGCGGACAGGCGGGCTACACCTTC,CASSLDRGGQAGYTF
NA,TRBJ2-2,NA,TRBV6-1,TGTGCCAGCAGTGAACCAGGACTCAGAGCCGGGGAGCTGTTTTTT,CASSEPGLRAGELFF
NA,TRBJ2-7,NA,TRBV3-1/TRBV3-2,TGTGCCAGCAGCCCCTTCGGCGGCTCCTACGAGCAGTACTTC,CASSPFGGSYEQYF
few,TRBJ2-1,TRBD2,TRBV4-1,TGCGCCAGCAGCCAAGAGTCTAGCGGGGGATACAATGAGCAGTTCTTC,CASSQESSGGYNEQFF
NA,TRBJ1-3,NA,TRBV18,TGTGCCAGCTCACCGCCCTTTCAGGGAAAGCTCTCTGGAAACACCATATATTTT,CASSPPFQGKLSGNTIYF